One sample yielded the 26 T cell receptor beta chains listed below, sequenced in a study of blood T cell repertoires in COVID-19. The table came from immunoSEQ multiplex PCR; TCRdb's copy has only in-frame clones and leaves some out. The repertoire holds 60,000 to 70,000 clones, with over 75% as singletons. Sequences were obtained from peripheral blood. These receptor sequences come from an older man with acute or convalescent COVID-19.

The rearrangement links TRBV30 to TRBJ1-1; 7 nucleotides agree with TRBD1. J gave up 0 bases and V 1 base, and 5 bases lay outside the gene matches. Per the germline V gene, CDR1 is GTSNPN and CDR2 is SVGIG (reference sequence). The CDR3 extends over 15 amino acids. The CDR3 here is CAWSAWDSLNTEAFF. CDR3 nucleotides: TGTGCCTGGAGTGCCTGGGACAGTCTGAACACTGAAGCTTTCTTT.

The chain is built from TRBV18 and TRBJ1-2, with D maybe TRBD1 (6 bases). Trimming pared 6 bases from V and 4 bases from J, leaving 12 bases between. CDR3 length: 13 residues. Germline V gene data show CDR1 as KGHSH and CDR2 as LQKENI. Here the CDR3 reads CASSLQGLYGYTF. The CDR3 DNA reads TGTGCCAGCTCGTTACAGGGCCTCTATGGCTACACCTTC.

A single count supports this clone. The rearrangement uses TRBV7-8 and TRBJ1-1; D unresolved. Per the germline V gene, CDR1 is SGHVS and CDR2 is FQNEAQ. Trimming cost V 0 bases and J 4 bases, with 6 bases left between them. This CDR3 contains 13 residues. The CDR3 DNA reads TGTGCCAGCAGCTTAGCCGGGGTCACTGAAGCTTTCTTT. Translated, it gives CASSLAGVTEAFF.

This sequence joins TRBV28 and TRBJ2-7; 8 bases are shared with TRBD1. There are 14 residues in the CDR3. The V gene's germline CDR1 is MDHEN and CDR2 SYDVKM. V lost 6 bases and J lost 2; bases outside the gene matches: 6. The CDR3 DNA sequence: TGTGCCAGCAGCCAGACAGGGGCTGCCTACGAGCAGTACTTC. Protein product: CASSQTGAAYEQYF.

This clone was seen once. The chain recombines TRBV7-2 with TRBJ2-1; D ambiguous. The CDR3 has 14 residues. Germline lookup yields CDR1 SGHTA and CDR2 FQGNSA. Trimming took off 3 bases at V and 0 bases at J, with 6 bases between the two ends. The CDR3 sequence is CASSFLGSYNEQFF. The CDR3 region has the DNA TGTGCCAGCAGCTTCCTAGGCTCCTACAATGAGCAGTTCTTC.

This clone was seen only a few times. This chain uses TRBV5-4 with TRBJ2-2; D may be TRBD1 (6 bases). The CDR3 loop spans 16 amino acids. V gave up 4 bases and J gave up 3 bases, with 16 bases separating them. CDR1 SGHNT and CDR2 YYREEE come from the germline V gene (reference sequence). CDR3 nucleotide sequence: TGTGCCAGCAGCCGTAGAGGGGGACGCGACACCGGGGAGCTGTTTTTT. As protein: CASSRRGGRDTGELFF. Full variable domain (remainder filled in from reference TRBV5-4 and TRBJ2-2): ETGVTQSPTHLIKTRGQQVTLRCSSQSGHNTVSWYQQALGQGPQFIFQYYREEENGRGNFPPRFSGLQFPNYSSELNVNALELDDSALYLCASSRRGGRDTGELFFGEGSRLTVL.

CDR3 loop: CASSLALDQPQHF. CDR3 in DNA: TGTGCCAGCAGCTTGGCCCTAGATCAGCCCCAGCATTTT. This sequence joins TRBV5-5 and TRBJ1-5; no reliable D call. Germline lookup yields CDR1 SGHKS and CDR2 YYEKEE (reference sequence). Trimming stripped 0 bases from V and 5 bases from J, with 6 bases between. The CDR3 spans 13 residues.

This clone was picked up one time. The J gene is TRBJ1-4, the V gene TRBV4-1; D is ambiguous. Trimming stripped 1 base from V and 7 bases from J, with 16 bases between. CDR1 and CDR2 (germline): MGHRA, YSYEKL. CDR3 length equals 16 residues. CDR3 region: CASSQVSASGGEKLFF. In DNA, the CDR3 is TGCGCCAGCAGCCAAGTTTCGGCCTCGGGAGGTGAAAAACTGTTTTTT.

CDR3 nucleotide sequence: TGTGCCAGCAGTTCGGGTTATAGCAATCAGCCCCAGCATTTT. It specifies CASSSGYSNQPQHF. The chain is built from TRBV6-5 and TRBJ1-5; D is ambiguous. Per the germline V gene, CDR1 is MNHEY and CDR2 is SVGAGI. The CDR3 covers 14 residues. V shed 4 bases and J shed 0 bases, with 7 bases lying between them.

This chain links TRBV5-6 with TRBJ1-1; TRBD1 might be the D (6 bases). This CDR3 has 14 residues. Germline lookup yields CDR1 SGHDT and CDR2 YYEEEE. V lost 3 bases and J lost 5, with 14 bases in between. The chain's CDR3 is CASSSEGGLTEAFF. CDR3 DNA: TGTGCCAGCAGCTCGGAGGGGGGGCTGACTGAAGCTTTCTTT. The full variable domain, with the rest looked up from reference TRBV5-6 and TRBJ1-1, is DAGVTQSPTHLIKTRGQQVTLRCSPKSGHDTVSWYQQALGQGPQFIFQYYEEEERQRGNFPDRFSGHQFPNYSSELNVNALLLGDSALYLCASSSEGGLTEAFFGQGTRLTVV.

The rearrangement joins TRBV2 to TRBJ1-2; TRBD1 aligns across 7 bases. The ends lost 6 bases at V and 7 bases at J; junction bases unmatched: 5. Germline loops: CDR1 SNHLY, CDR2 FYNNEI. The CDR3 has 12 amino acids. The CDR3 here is CASSVQGSGYTF. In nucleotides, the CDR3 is TGTGCCAGCAGCGTACAGGGGTCTGGCTACACCTTC.

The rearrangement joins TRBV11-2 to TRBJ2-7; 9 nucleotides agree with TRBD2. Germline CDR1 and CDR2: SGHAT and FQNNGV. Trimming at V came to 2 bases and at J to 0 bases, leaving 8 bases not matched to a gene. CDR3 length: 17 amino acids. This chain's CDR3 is CASSLTSGFDRSYEQYF. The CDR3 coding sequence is TGTGCCAGCAGCTTAACTAGCGGGTTCGATCGCTCCTACGAGCAGTACTTC.

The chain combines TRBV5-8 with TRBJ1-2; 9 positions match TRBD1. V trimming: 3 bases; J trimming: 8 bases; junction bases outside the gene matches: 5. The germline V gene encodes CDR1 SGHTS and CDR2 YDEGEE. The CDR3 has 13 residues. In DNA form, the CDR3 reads TGTGCCAGCAGCTGGGACAGGGTGGGAGGCTACACCTTC. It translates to CASSWDRVGGYTF.

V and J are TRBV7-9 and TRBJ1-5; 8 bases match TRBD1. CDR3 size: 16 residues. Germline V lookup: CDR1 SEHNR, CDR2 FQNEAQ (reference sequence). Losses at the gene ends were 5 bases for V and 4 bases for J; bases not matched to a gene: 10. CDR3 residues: CASSTGQGLNNQPQHF. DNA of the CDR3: TGTGCCAGCAGCACAGGACAGGGCTTGAATAATCAGCCCCAGCATTTT.

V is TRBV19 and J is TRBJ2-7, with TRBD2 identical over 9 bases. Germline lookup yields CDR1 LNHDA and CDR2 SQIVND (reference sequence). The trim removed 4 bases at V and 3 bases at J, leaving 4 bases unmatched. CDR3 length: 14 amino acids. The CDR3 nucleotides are TGTGCCAGTAGTAGGCTAGCGGGACTCTACGAGCAGTACTTC. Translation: CASSRLAGLYEQYF.

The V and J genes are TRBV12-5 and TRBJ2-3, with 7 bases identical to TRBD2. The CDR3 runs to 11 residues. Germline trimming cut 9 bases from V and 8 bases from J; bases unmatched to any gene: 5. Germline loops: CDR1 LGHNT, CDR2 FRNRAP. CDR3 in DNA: TGTGCTAGCGGCGGGAGTTCTACGCAGTATTTT. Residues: CASGGSSTQYF.

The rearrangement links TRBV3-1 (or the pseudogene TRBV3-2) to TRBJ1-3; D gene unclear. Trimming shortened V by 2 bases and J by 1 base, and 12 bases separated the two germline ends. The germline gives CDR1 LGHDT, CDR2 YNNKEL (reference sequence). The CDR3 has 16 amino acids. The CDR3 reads CASSQYAGVSGNTIYF. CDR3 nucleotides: TGTGCCAGCAGCCAATATGCTGGAGTGTCTGGAAACACCATATATTTT.

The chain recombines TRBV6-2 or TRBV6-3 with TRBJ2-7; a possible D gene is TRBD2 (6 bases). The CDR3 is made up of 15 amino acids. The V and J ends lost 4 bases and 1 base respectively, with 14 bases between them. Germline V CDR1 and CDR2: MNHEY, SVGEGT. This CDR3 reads CASSSPAAGSYEQYF. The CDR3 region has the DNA TGTGCCAGCAGTTCCCCAGCCGCGGGATCCTACGAGCAGTACTTC.

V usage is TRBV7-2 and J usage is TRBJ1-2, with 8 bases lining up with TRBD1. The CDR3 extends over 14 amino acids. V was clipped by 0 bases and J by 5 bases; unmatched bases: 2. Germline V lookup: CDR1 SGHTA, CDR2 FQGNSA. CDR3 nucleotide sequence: TGTGCCAGCAGCTTAGCGGGACAGGTATATGGCTACACCTTC. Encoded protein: CASSLAGQVYGYTF.

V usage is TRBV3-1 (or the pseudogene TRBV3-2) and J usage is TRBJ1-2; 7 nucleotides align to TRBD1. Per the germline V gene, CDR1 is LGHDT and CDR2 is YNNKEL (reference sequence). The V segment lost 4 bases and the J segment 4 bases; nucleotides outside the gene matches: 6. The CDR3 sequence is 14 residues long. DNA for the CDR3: TGTGCCAGCAGCCCCGGGACAGCCTCCTATGGCTACACCTTC. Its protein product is CASSPGTASYGYTF.

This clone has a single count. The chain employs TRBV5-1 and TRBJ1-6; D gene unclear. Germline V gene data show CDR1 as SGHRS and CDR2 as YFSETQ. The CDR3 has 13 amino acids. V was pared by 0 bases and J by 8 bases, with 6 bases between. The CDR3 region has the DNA TGCGCCAGCAGCTTGGCCGGGTATTCACCCCTCCACTTT. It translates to CASSLAGYSPLHF.

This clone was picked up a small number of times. This CDR3 reads CASSRTGGRDNQPQHF. The DNA of the CDR3 is TGTGCCAGTAGTAGGACAGGGGGCCGGGACAATCAGCCCCAGCATTTT. The J gene is TRBJ1-5, the V gene TRBV19; TRBD1 matches at 11 bases. J lost 3 bases, V lost 4 bases, and 5 bases had no gene match. CDR1 is LNHDA and CDR2 is SQIVND in the germline V gene (reference sequence). CDR3 length: 16 amino acids.

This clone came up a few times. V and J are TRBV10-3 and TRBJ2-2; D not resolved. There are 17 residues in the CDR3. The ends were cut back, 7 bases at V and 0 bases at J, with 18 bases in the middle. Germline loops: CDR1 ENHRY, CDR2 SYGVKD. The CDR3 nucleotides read TGTGCCATCACGTCCGTGGCACTACGCGCGAACACCGGGGAGCTGTTTTTT. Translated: CAITSVALRANTGELFF.

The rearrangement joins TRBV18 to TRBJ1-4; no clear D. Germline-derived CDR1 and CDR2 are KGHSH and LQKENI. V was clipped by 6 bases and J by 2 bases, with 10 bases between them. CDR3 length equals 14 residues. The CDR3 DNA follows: TGTGCCAGCTCTCGCTCGGGGACTAATGAAAAACTGTTTTTT. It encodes CASSRSGTNEKLFF. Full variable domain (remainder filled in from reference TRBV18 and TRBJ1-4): NAGVMQNPRHLVRRRGQEARLRCSPMKGHSHVYWYRQLPEEGLKFMVYLQKENIIDESGMPKERFSAEFPKEGPSILRIQQVVRGDSAAYFCASSRSGTNEKLFFGSGTQLSVL.

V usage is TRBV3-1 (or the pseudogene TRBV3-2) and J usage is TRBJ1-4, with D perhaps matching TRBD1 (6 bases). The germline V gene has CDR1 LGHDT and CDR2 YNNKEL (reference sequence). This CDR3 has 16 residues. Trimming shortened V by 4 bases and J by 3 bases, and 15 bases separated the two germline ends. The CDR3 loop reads CASSPDRPGANEKLFF. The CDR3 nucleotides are TGTGCCAGCAGCCCAGACAGGCCAGGGGCTAATGAAAAACTGTTTTTT.

The CDR3 reads CATSPGLNYGYTF. The CDR3 region has the DNA TGTGCCACCAGCCCAGGCCTTAACTATGGCTACACCTTC. The genes are TRBV24-1 and TRBJ1-2; no clear D. Trimming left V 7 bases short and J 1 base short, with 9 bases between. Per germline, CDR1 KGHDR and CDR2 SFDVKD. This CDR3 is built from 13 residues.